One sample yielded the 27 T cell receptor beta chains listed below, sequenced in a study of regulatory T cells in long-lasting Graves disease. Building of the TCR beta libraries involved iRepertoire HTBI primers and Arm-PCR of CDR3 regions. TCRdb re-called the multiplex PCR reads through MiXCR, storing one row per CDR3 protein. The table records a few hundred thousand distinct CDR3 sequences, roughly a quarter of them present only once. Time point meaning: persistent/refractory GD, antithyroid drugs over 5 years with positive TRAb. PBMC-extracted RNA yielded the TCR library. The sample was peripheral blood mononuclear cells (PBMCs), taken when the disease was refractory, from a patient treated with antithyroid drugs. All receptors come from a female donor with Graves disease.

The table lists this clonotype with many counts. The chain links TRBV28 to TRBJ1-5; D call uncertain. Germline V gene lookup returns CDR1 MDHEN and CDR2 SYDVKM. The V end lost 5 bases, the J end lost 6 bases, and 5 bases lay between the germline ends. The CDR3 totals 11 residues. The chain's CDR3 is CASSMGQPQHF. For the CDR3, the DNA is TGTGCCAGCAGTATGGGTCAGCCCCAGCATTTT.

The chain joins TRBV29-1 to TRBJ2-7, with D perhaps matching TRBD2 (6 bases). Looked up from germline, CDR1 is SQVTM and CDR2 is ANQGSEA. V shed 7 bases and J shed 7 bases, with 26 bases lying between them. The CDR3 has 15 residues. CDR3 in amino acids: CSARKGLGDFGEQYF. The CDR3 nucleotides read TGCAGCGCCAGAAAGGGACTTGGGGACTTCGGGGAGCAGTACTTC.

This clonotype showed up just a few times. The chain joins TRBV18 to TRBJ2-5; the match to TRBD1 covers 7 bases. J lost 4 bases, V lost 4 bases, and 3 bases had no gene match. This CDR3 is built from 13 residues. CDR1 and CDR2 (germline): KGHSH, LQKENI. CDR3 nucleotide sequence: TGTGCCAGCTCACGGAACAGGGGAGAGACCCAGTACTTC. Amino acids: CASSRNRGETQYF. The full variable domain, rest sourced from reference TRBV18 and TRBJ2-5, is NAGVMQNPRHLVRRRGQEARLRCSPMKGHSHVYWYRQLPEEGLKFMVYLQKENIIDESGMPKERFSAEFPKEGPSILRIQQVVRGDSAAYFCASSRNRGETQYFGPGTRLLVL.

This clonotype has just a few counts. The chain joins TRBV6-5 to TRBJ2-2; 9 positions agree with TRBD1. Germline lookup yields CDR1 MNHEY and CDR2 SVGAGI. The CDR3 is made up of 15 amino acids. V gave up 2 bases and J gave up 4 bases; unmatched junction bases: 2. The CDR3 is CASSYGQGSTGELFF. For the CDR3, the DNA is TGTGCCAGCAGTTACGGACAGGGGAGCACCGGGGAGCTGTTTTTT.

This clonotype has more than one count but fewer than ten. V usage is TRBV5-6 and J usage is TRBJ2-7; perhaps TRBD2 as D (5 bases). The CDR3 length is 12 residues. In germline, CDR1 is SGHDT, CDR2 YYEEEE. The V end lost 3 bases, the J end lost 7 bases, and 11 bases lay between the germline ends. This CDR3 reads CASSSETGEQYF. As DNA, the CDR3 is TGTGCCAGCAGCTCAGAAACGGGGGAGCAGTACTTC.

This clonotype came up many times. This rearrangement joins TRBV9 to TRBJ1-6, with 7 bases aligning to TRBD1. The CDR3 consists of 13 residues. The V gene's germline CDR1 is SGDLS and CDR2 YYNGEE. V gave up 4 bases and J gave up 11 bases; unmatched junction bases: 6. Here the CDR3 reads CASSQTGDPPLHF. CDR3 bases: TGTGCCAGCAGCCAAACAGGGGATCCACCCCTCCACTTT. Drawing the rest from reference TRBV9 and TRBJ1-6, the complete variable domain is DSGVTQTPKHLITATGQRVTLRCSPRSGDLSVYWYQQSLDQGLQFLIQYYNGEERAKGNILERFSAQQFPDLHSELNLSSLELGDSALYFCASSQTGDPPLHFGNGTRLTVT.

CDR3 nucleotides: TGTGCCAGCTCACCGCAGGGGAATAGCAATCAGCCCCAGCATTTT. Its protein product is CASSPQGNSNQPQHF. The chain joins TRBV18 to TRBJ1-5, with a possible D match to TRBD1 (6 bases). This CDR3 has 15 residues. Germline assignment: CDR1 KGHSH and CDR2 LQKENI. V gave up 3 bases and J gave up 0 bases, with 9 bases separating them.

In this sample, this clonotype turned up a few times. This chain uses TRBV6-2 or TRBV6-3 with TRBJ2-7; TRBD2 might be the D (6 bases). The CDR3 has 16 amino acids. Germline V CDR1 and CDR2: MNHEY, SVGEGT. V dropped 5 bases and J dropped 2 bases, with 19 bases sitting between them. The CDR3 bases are TGTGCCAGCAGTGAGGAACGCGGGACGGCTACCTACGAGCAGTACTTC. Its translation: CASSEERGTATYEQYF.

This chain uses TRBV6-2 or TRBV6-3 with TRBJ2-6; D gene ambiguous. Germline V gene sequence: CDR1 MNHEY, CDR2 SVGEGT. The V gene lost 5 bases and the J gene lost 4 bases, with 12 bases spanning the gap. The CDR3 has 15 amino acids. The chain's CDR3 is CASSPRTAGANVLTF. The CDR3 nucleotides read TGTGCCAGCAGTCCTCGGACCGCAGGGGCCAACGTCCTGACTTTC.

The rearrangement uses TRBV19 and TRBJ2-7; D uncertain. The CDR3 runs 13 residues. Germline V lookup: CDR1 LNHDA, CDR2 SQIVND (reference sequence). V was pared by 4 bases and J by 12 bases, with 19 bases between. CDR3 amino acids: CASSTNHRQAPYF. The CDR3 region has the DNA TGTGCCAGTAGTACCAATCATCGGCAGGCGCCGTACTTC. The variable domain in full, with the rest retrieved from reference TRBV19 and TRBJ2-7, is DGGITQSPKYLFRKEGQNVTLSCEQNLNHDAMYWYRQDPGQGLRLIYYSQIVNDFQKGDIAEGYSVSREKKESFPLTVTSAQKNPTAFYLCASSTNHRQAPYFGPGTRLTVT.

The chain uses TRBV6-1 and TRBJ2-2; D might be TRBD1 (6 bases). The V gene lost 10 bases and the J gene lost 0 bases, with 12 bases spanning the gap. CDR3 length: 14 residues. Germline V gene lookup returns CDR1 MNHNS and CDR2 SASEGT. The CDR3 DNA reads TGTGCCATCAGAGGACAGCCGAACACCGGGGAGCTGTTTTTT. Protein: CAIRGQPNTGELFF.

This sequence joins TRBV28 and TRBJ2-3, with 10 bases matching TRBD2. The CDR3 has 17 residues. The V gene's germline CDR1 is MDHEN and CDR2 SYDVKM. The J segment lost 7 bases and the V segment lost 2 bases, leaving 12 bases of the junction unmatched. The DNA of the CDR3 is TGTGCCAGCAGTTTACTAAAGCGGGAGGGCCCTCTGAATACGCAGTATTTT. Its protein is CASSLLKREGPLNTQYF.

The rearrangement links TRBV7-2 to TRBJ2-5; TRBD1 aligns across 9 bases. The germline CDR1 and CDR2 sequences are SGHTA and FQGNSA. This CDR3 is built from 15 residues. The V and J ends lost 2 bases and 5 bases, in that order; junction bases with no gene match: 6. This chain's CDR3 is CASSLNTGGLETQYF. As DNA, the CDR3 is TGTGCCAGCAGCTTAAACACAGGGGGCCTGGAGACCCAGTACTTC.

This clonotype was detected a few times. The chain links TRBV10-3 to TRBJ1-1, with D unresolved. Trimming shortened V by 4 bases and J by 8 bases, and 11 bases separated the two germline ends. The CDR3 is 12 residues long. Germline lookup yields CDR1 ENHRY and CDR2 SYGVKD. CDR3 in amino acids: CAISGGLAEAFF. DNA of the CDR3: TGTGCCATCAGTGGTGGACTGGCCGAAGCTTTCTTT.

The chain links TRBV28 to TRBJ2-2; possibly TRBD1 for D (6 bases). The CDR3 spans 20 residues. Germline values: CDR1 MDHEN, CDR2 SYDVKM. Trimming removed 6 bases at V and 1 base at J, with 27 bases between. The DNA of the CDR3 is TGTGCCAGCAGCCCTTGGGACAAGGGCTTAGGACGAAAGAACACCGGGGAGCTGTTTTTT. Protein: CASSPWDKGLGRKNTGELFF.

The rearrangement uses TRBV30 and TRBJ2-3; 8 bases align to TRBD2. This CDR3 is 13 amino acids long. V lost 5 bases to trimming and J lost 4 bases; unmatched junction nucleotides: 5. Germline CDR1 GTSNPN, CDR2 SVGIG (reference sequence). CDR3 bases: TGTGCCTGGTCGGGAGGGGACCCAGATACGCAGTATTTT. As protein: CAWSGGDPDTQYF. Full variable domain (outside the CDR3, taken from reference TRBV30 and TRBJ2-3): SQTIHQWPATLVQPVGSPLSLECTVEGTSNPNLYWYRQAAGRGLQLLFYSVGIGQISSEVPQNLSASRPQDRQFILSSKKLLLSDSGFYLCAWSGGDPDTQYFGPGTRLTVL.

The CDR3 region is CASSGLAGGGTGELFF. In DNA form, the CDR3 reads TGTGCCAGCAGTGGGCTAGCGGGAGGCGGCACCGGGGAGCTGTTTTTT. The chain has TRBV6-1 and TRBJ2-2, with 11 nucleotides matching TRBD2. The CDR3 spans 16 residues. Germline CDR1 reads MNHNS; CDR2 reads SASEGT. V lost 4 bases to trimming and J lost 4 bases; unmatched junction nucleotides: 5.

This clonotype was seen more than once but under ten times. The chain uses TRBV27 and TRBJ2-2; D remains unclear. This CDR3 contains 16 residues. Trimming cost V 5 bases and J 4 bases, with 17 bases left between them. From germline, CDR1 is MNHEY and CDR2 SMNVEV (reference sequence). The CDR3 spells CASSPLLTSSTGELFF. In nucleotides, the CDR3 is TGTGCCAGCAGTCCACTCCTGACTTCTAGCACCGGGGAGCTGTTTTTT.

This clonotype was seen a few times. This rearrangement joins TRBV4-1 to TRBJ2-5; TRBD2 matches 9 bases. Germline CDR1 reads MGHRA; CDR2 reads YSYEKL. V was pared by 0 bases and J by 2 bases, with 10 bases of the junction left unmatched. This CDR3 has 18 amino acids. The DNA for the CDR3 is TGCGCCAGCAGCCAAGATGTGAGACTAGCGGTGTCACAAGAGACCCAGTACTTC. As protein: CASSQDVRLAVSQETQYF.

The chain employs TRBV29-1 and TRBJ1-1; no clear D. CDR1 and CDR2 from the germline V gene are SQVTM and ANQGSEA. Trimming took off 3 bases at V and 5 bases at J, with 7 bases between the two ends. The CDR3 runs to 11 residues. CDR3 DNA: TGCAGCGTTGATCGCAGGACTGAAGCTTTCTTT. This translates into CSVDRRTEAFF.

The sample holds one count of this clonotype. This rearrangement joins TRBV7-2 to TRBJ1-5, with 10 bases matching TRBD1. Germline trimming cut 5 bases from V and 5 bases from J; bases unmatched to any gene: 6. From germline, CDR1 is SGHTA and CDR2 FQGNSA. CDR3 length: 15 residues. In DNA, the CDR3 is TGTGCCAGCAGCACCGGGACAGGGGCTTATCAGCCCCAGCATTTT. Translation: CASSTGTGAYQPQHF. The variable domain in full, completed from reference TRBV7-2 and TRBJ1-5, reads GAGVSQSPSNKVTEKGKDVELRCDPISGHTALYWYRQSLGQGLEFLIYFQGNSAPDKSGLPSDRFSAERTGGSVSTLTIQRTQQEDSAVYLCASSTGTGAYQPQHFGDGTRLSIL.

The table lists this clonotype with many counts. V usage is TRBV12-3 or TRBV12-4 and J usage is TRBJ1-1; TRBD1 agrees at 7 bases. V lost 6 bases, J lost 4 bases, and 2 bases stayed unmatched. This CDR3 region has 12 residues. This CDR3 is CASSWDSTEAFF. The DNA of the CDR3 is TGTGCCAGCAGCTGGGACAGCACTGAAGCTTTCTTT.

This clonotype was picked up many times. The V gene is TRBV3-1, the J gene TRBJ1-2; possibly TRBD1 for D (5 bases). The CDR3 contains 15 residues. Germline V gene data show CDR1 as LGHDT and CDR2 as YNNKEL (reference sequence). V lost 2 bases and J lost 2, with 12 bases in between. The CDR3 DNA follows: TGTGCCAGCAGCCAACAGAGGGGTGCCAACTATGGCTACACCTTC. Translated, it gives CASSQQRGANYGYTF. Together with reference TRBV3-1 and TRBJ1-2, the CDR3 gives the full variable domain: DTAVSQTPKYLVTQMGNDKSIKCEQNLGHDTMYWYKQDSKKFLKIMFSYNNKELIINETVPNRFSPKSPDKAHLNLHINSLELGDSAVYFCASSQQRGANYGYTFGSGTRLTVV.

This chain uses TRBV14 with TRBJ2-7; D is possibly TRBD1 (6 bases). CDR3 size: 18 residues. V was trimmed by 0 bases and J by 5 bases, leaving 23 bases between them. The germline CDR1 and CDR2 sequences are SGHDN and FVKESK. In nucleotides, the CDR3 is TGTGCCAGCAGCCAAGATGAGGCAGGGGCACGATCCGGCGACGAGCAGTACTTC. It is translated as CASSQDEAGARSGDEQYF. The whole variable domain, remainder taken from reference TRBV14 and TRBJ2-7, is EAGVTQFPSHSVIEKGQTVTLRCDPISGHDNLYWYRRVMGKEIKFLLHFVKESKQDESGMPNNRFLAERTGGTYSTLKVQPAELEDSGVYFCASSQDEAGARSGDEQYFGPGTRLTVT.

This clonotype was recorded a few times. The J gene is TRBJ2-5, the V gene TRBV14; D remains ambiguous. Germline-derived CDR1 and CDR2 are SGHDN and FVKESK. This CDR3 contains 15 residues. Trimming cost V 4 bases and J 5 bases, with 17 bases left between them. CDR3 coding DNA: TGTGCCAGCAGCCCGCGTGGGGAAGTATGGGAGACCCAGTACTTC. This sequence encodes CASSPRGEVWETQYF. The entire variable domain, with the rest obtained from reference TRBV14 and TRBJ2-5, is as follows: EAGVTQFPSHSVIEKGQTVTLRCDPISGHDNLYWYRRVMGKEIKFLLHFVKESKQDESGMPNNRFLAERTGGTYSTLKVQPAELEDSGVYFCASSPRGEVWETQYFGPGTRLLVL.

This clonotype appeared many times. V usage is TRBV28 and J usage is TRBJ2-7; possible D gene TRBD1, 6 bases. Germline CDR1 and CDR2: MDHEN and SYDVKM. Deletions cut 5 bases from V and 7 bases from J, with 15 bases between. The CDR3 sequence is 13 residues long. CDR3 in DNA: TGTGCCAGCAGTGGGGGCTCAAACGAGGAGCAGTACTTC. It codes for CASSGGSNEEQYF. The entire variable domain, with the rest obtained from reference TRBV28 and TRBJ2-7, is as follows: DVKVTQSSRYLVKRTGEKVFLECVQDMDHENMFWYRQDPGLGLRLIYFSYDVKMKEKGDIPEGYSVSREKKERFSLILESASTNQTSMYLCASSGGSNEEQYFGPGTRLTVT.

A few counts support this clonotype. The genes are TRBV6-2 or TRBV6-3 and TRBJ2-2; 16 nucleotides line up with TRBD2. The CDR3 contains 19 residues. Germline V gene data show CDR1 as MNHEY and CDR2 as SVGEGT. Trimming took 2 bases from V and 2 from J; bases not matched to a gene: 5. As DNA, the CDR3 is TGTGCCAGCAGTTACACGGGACTAGCGGGAGGGCCCAACACCGGGGAGCTGTTTTTT. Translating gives CASSYTGLAGGPNTGELFF.